These T cell receptor beta chains were read from a single sample in a study of T cell responses to AZD1222 COVID-19 vaccine. Assay: immunoSEQ multiplex PCR; the TCRdb copy retains only in-frame clones and omits some. This table holds over 100,000 clones, nearly 90% found once. The material sequenced was peripheral blood, taken on day 0 of MenACWY control vaccination. Receptors originate from an adult in good health. CDR3s include the opening cysteine and the closing phenylalanine or tryptophan. D genes are given only for firm matches. Clone size is stated in some rows and not others, as once, few, many or a class when expanded.

J gene	V gene	D gene	clone size	CDR3 DNA	CDR3 protein
TRBJ1-2	TRBV2	.	.	TGTGCCAGCAGTGACTGGGCAACCTCCAACTATGGCTACACCTTC	CASSDWATSNYGYTF
TRBJ1-1	TRBV28	TRBD1	.	TGTGCCAGCAGTTTATCACAGGGGGCTTTCTTT	CASSLSQGAFF
TRBJ2-6	TRBV11-2	.	.	TGTGCCAGCAGCTTAGACCCCGGCGAGGCCAACGTCCTGACTTTC	CASSLDPGEANVLTF
TRBJ1-6	TRBV6-2/TRBV6-3	.	.	TGTGCCAGCAGTTCGGACAGAAAGATCTATAATTCACCCCTCCACTTT	CASSSDRKIYNSPLHF
TRBJ1-5	TRBV6-5	.	.	TGTGCCAGCAGTTTGTCGGCAGGGGACGGCAATCAGCCCCAGCATTTT	CASSLSAGDGNQPQHF
TRBJ1-5	TRBV4-3	.	.	TGCGCCAGCAGCGGAGGTAGCAATCAGCCCCAGCATTTT	CASSGGSNQPQHF
TRBJ1-2	TRBV7-2	TRBD1	.	TGTGCCAGCAGCCTCGGACAGGGGAACTATGGCTACACCTTC	CASSLGQGNYGYTF
TRBJ1-6	TRBV7-9	.	.	TGTGCCAGCAGCCCAGACGGACTGGTTCCACCCCTCCACTTT	CASSPDGLVPPLHF
TRBJ2-7	TRBV2	.	.	TGTGCCTCCACGGGGGAGTCGAACGAGCAGTACTTC	CASTGESNEQYF
TRBJ1-3	TRBV28	TRBD1	.	TGTGCCAGCATGGGACAGAACTCTGGAAACACCATATATTTT	CASMGQNSGNTIYF
TRBJ1-1	TRBV7-2	.	.	TGTGCCAGCAGCTTAATCTTGCCTGAAGCTTTCTTT	CASSLILPEAFF
TRBJ2-1	TRBV28	TRBD2	few	TGTGCCAGCAGGGGGGGGACGGAGTACAATGAGCAGTTCTTC	CASRGGTEYNEQFF
TRBJ2-2	TRBV7-9	.	.	TGTGCCAGCAGCTTCCAGGGAGGGAACACCGGGGAGCTGTTTTTT	CASSFQGGNTGELFF
TRBJ2-7	TRBV5-1	TRBD1	once	TGCGCCAGCAGCTTTGGGACAGGGTCCTACGAGCAGTACTTC	CASSFGTGSYEQYF
TRBJ1-1	TRBV11-1	.	.	TGTGCCAGCAGCTTAGGGGCGGTGAGCATGAACACTGAAGCTTTCTTT	CASSLGAVSMNTEAFF
TRBJ2-7	TRBV5-4	.	once	TGTGCCAGCAGCTTGCGAGGCACTGGCTCCTACGAGCAGTACTTC	CASSLRGTGSYEQYF
TRBJ2-1	TRBV27	.	.	TGTGCCAGCAGTTTATTTTACGGCACAACAAATGAGCAGTTCTTC	CASSLFYGTTNEQFF
TRBJ2-2	TRBV27	.	.	TGTGCCAGCAGTTTATCCAGCACCGGGGAGCTGTTTTTT	CASSLSSTGELFF
TRBJ2-5	TRBV2	.	.	TGTGCCAGCAGTGAAGGGGGCCGCGAGACCCAGTACTTC	CASSEGGRETQYF
TRBJ2-5	TRBV6-5	.	.	TGTGCCAGCAGTTACGGTGTGCAGGTAGCGACCCAGTACTTC	CASSYGVQVATQYF
TRBJ1-3	TRBV6-5	TRBD1	.	TGTGCCAGCAGACCTATCGACAGGGGGAGAAACACCATATATTTT	CASRPIDRGRNTIYF
TRBJ1-4	TRBV7-2	.	.	TGTGCCAGCAGCTTAGGAGGTTGGTTAGGCGATGAAAAACTGTTTTTT	CASSLGGWLGDEKLFF
TRBJ2-3	TRBV4-2	TRBD2	.	TGTGCCAGCAGCCAAGATTTAGCGGGGGGGCCAGATACGCAGTATTTT	CASSQDLAGGPDTQYF
TRBJ2-3	TRBV2	.	few	TGTGCCAGCAGTTTGGATTATACAGATACGCAGTATTTT	CASSLDYTDTQYF
TRBJ2-7	TRBV6-5	TRBD1	.	TGTGCCAGCAGTTACTATGGAAGGGGGCGCGCGCAGTACTTC	CASSYYGRGRAQYF
TRBJ2-7	TRBV6-2/TRBV6-3	TRBD2	.	TGTGCCAGCAGTTCCCGACAGTGGACTAGCGGGAGTCACGAGCAGTACTTC	CASSSRQWTSGSHEQYF
TRBJ1-1	TRBV18	.	once	TGTGCCAGCTCACTTATGCAGAACACTGAAGCTTTCTTT	CASSLMQNTEAFF
TRBJ1-6	TRBV7-6	.	.	TGTGCCAGCAGCTTAGTCGACAGCAGCTCCTATAATTCACCCCTCCACTTT	CASSLVDSSSYNSPLHF
TRBJ1-6	TRBV7-6	TRBD1	.	TGTGCCAGCAGCACCTCGACAGGGGTAGGGTCACCCCTCCACTTT	CASSTSTGVGSPLHF